This TCR beta chain was found in a study of T cell changes during pregnancy in multiple sclerosis. Method: immunoSEQ multiplex PCR; TCRdb's copy keeps in-frame clones and lacks some. The sample holds over 45,000 clones, 90% seen once. Many counts were recorded for this clone. The CDR3 covers 13 residues. CDR1 is SGHDT and CDR2 is YYEEEE in the germline V gene. The V end was cut by 0 bases, the J end by 8 bases, with 11 bases between. V is TRBV5-6 and J is TRBJ1-1; no clear D gene. This TCR derives from a female donor with multiple sclerosis, enrolled in a pregnancy study. Material: CD4+ T cells from peripheral blood mononuclear cells, obtained in the first trimester of pregnancy. The CDR3 DNA reads as TGTGCCAGCAGCTTGGCGGTGAGGGCAGAAGCTTTCTTT. It specifies CASSLAVRAEAFF.